What follows are 15 T cell receptor beta chains derived from one specimen sequenced in a study of cytomegalovirus exposure and HLA in healthy donors (dated by TCRdb to between 2016 and 2019). The method behind the library was the immunoSEQ multiplex PCR assay. A mixture of 60 forward primers for TCR Vbeta segments and 13 reverse primers for TCR Jbeta segments was used in the multiplex PCR. TCRdb obtained this table from immuneACCESS and retained in-frame rearrangements with V and J assigned. These tables miss some clones; where compared with another copy, unresolved V genes account for less than half of the shortfall, and the remainder is unexplained. The sample table holds tens of thousands of clones, of which approximately 78% were seen once. The ten largest clones add up to 1.5% to 2% of the sample. The source material was PBMCs. All receptors come from a man aged 18 to 30 in good health and CMV-seronegative.

V and J are TRBV27 and TRBJ2-5; 11 bases fit TRBD1. Unmatched junction bases numbered 7, after V lost 4 bases and J lost 6 bases. This CDR3 contains 15 residues. Germline lookup yields CDR1 MNHEY and CDR2 SMNVEV (reference sequence). The CDR3 DNA is TGTGCCAGCAGTTCACACCGGGACAGGGGGAAGACCCAGTACTTC. The encoded protein is CASSSHRDRGKTQYF.

V is TRBV7-9 and J is TRBJ2-1; 11 bases are a match to TRBD2. Losses at the gene ends were 5 bases for V and 6 bases for J; bases not matched to a gene: 6. Germline assignment: CDR1 SEHNR and CDR2 FQNEAQ (reference sequence). CDR3 size: 15 residues. CDR3 region: CASSTTSGRGNEQFF. CDR3 coding DNA: TGTGCCAGCAGCACCACTAGCGGGAGAGGCAATGAGCAGTTCTTC.

The chain is built from TRBV7-9 and TRBJ2-7; a possible D gene is TRBD1 (6 bases). CDR1 SEHNR and CDR2 FQNEAQ come from the germline V gene (reference sequence). The CDR3 spans 14 residues. V was pared by 6 bases and J by 2 bases, with 14 bases between. The CDR3 spells CASRPLDSPYEQYF. DNA of the CDR3: TGTGCCAGCAGACCCTTGGACAGTCCCTACGAGCAGTACTTC.

This clone was seen only a few times. The rearrangement uses TRBV30 and TRBJ2-5; tentative D call: TRBD2 (6 bases). In germline, CDR1 is GTSNPN, CDR2 SVGIG (reference sequence). Deletions cut 2 bases from V and 5 bases from J, with 15 bases between. The CDR3 contains 14 residues. The CDR3 here is CAWSLGGAVETQYF. In DNA, the CDR3 is TGTGCCTGGAGTTTGGGGGGAGCGGTCGAGACCCAGTACTTC.

The CDR3 is CASSPGGDTQYF. The CDR3 region has the DNA TGTGCCAGCAGCCCAGGCGGGGATACGCAGTATTTT. This rearrangement joins TRBV7-8 to TRBJ2-3; weak D call: TRBD2 (5 bases). Per germline, CDR1 SGHVS and CDR2 FQNEAQ. CDR3 length: 12 amino acids. The V and J ends lost 5 bases and 6 bases respectively, with 9 bases between them.

The rearrangement joins TRBV10-3 to TRBJ1-2; D is uncertain. Trimming removed 5 bases at V and 9 bases at J, with 13 bases between. The CDR3 runs 12 residues. Germline V gene sequence: CDR1 ENHRY, CDR2 SYGVKD. In DNA, the CDR3 is TGTGCCATCAGTAAGGAGGTTTTGAGCTACACCTTC. As protein: CAISKEVLSYTF.

This chain connects TRBV7-6 to TRBJ2-7, with 7 bases that match TRBD2. The V segment lost 2 bases and the J segment 0 bases; nucleotides outside the gene matches: 13. Germline V gives CDR1 SGHVS, CDR2 FNYEAQ. This CDR3 comprises 18 residues. DNA for the CDR3: TGTGCCAGCAGCTTACGGCCCCCGGCTAGCGGAACCTCCTACGAGCAGTACTTC. It specifies CASSLRPPASGTSYEQYF.

The chain joins TRBV15 to TRBJ2-7, with TRBD1 identical over 7 bases. Germline lookup yields CDR1 LNHNV and CDR2 YYDKDF (reference sequence). The CDR3 length is 13 residues. The junction had 4 bases not matched to a gene; V was cut back by 3 bases and J by 5 bases. The DNA for the CDR3 is TGTGCCACCAGCAGGGAAGGGGGCAACGAGCAGTACTTC. Protein: CATSREGGNEQYF.

The chain has TRBV7-2 and TRBJ2-7; D not resolved. This CDR3 is built from 16 residues. Germline CDR1 reads SGHTA; CDR2 reads FQGNSA. Between the trimmed V and J ends, which lost 1 base and 9 bases, there was a span of 22 bases. The CDR3 DNA sequence: TGTGCCAGCAGCTTAGGTCCTTCACTGCCTCCGACGGGGCAGTACTTC. It specifies CASSLGPSLPPTGQYF.

The chain has TRBV5-1 and TRBJ2-7; 9 bases match TRBD1. Per germline, CDR1 SGHRS and CDR2 YFSETQ. CDR3 length equals 17 residues. Trimming took 4 bases from V and 0 from J; bases not matched to a gene: 11. CDR3 amino acids: CASSKGQGLPPSYEQYF. Here the CDR3 DNA reads TGCGCCAGCAGCAAAGGACAGGGGTTGCCGCCCTCCTACGAGCAGTACTTC. Looking up the rest from reference TRBV5-1 and TRBJ2-7 gives the full variable domain: KAGVTQTPRYLIKTRGQQVTLSCSPISGHRSVSWYQQTPGQGLQFLFEYFSETQRNKGNFPGRFSGRQFSNSRSEMNVSTLELGDSALYLCASSKGQGLPPSYEQYFGPGTRLTVT.

The rearrangement joins TRBV10-3 to TRBJ2-3, with 10 positions matching TRBD1. Germline assignment: CDR1 ENHRY and CDR2 SYGVKD. V gave up 6 bases and J gave up 0 bases; unmatched junction bases: 3. CDR3 length: 15 amino acids. The CDR3 here is CAIRLGQGSTDTQYF. CDR3 DNA sequence: TGTGCCATCAGATTGGGACAGGGGAGCACAGATACGCAGTATTTT.

The CDR3 spells CASSPGTGVQPQHF. CDR3 bases: TGTGCCAGCAGCCCCGGGACAGGGGTTCAGCCCCAGCATTTT. This rearrangement joins TRBV6-1 to TRBJ1-5; 10 bases agree with TRBD1. Germline V CDR1 and CDR2: MNHNS, SASEGT. This CDR3 comprises 14 residues. Trimming at V came to 6 bases and at J to 6 bases, leaving 5 bases not matched to a gene.

This clone was counted a single time. The V gene is TRBV28, the J gene TRBJ2-1; 7 nucleotides align to TRBD2. The CDR3 loop spans 15 amino acids. J was trimmed by 7 bases and V by 2 bases; bases with no gene match: 8. CDR1 MDHEN and CDR2 SYDVKM come from the germline V gene. The CDR3 reads CASSLVGGYTNEQFF. The CDR3 bases are TGTGCCAGCAGTTTAGTGGGAGGGTATACAAATGAGCAGTTCTTC.

The chain links TRBV28 to TRBJ1-3; D uncertain. The V end was cut by 3 bases, the J end by 1 base, with 10 bases between. Germline CDR1 and CDR2: MDHEN and SYDVKM. The CDR3 has 15 residues. CDR3 DNA: TGTGCCAGCAGTTTGATAGGAGATTCTGGAAACACCATATATTTT. This translates into CASSLIGDSGNTIYF.

This clone has just one count. V and J are TRBV28 and TRBJ2-6; TRBD1 matches 8 bases. The J segment lost 1 base and the V segment lost 6 bases, leaving 11 bases of the junction unmatched. This CDR3 is built from 18 residues. Germline V gives CDR1 MDHEN, CDR2 SYDVKM. In DNA form, the CDR3 reads TGTGCCAGCAGAGGGCAGGGGGCGAAGGATTCTGGGGCCAACGTCCTGACTTTC. Translating it yields CASRGQGAKDSGANVLTF.